This T cell receptor (beta chain) was identified in a study of spatial heterogeneity in lung cancer. At the level of the study: Each time, sequencing found more beta-chain sequences than alpha-chain sequences. Raw-read counts averaged over ten per unique TCR and UMI combination.

Per the germline V gene, CDR1 is SQVTM and CDR2 is ANQGSEA. Trimming shortened V by 1 base and J by 6 bases, and 16 bases separated the two germline ends. The CDR3 length is 15 residues. Sample time point: blood at routine non-recurrence follow-up after resection. The authors sequenced whole RNA from tumor, nontumor lung or frozen PBMC without sorting. This clonotype has ten or more counts. Every TCR cDNA molecule bore its own unique molecular identifier. In TCRdb, the 5' RACE reads were re-called with MiXCR into one record per CDR3 protein. The sample shows roughly 120,000 distinct CDR3 sequences, 10% to 15% of them seen only once.

The input for sequencing was PBMCs, taken at follow-up. The TCR originated in a male donor with early-stage non-small cell lung cancer. The chain links TRBV29-1 to TRBJ2-1; D remains unclear. CDR3 bases: TGCAGCGTTGAAGTAGGTCTTGGACGGAGCAATGAGCAGTTCTTC. Protein sequence: CSVEVGLGRSNEQFF.